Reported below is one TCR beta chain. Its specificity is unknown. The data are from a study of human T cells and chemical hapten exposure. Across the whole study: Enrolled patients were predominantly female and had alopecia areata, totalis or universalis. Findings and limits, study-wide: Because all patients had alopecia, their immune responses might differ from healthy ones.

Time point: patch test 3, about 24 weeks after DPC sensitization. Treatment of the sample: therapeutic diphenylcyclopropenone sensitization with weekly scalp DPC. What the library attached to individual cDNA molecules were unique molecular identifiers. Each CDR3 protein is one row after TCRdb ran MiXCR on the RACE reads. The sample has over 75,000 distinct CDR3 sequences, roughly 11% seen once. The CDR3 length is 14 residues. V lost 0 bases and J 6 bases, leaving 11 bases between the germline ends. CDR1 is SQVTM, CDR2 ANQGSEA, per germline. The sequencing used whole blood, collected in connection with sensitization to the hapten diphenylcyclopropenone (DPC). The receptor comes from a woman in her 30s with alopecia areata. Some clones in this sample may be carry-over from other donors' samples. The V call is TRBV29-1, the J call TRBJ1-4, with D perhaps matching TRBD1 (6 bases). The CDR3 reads CSVEDRGWDEKLFF. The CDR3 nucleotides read TGCAGCGTTGAAGACAGGGGTTGGGATGAAAAACTGTTTTTT.